Described below is a single T cell receptor (beta chain) sequence and its context. This specimen belongs to a study of blood T cell repertoires in COVID-19. The CDR3 length is 13 residues. V was shortened by 5 bases and J by 1 base, with 9 bases between the two germline ends. The V gene's germline CDR1 is SGHKS and CDR2 YYEKEE (reference sequence). Profiled with immunoSEQ multiplex PCR; TCRdb holds only in-frame clones, not every one. The sample has under 300,000 clones, around 90% seen once; the top ten hold over 0.65%. Sequenced material: peripheral blood. The TCR sequence derives from a young man with COVID-19, enrolled during active disease. J is TRBJ1-1 and V is TRBV5-5; no definite D call. The CDR3 sequence is CASRWSGNTEAFF. The DNA for the CDR3 is TGTGCCAGCAGGTGGAGCGGGAACACTGAAGCTTTCTTT.